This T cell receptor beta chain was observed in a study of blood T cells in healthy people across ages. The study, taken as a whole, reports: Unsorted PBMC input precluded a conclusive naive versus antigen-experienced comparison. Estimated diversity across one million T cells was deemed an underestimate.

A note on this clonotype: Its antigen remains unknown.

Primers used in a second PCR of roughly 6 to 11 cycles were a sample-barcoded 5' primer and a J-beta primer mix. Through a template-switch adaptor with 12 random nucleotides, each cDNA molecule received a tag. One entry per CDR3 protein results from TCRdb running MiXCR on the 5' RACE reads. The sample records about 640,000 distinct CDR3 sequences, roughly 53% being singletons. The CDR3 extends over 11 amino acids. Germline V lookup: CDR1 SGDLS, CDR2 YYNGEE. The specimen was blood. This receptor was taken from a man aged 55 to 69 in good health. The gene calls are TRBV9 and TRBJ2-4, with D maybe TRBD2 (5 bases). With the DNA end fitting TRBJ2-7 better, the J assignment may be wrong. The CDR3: CASSAGFEQYF. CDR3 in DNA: TGTGCCAGCAGCGCGGGGTTCGAGCAGTACTTC.